The clone carrying this T cell receptor (beta chain) was observed a handful of times. Its specificity is unknown. TCR cDNA, made by 5'RACE template switching, carried an added universal primer site and UMIs. TCRdb re-called the 5' RACE reads with MiXCR, one entry per CDR3 protein. This sample carries under 700,000 distinct CDR3 sequences, about a sixth of them seen once, and the ten largest clones take roughly 17%. This sample stems from a study of T cells after yellow fever vaccination. The CDR3 loop spans 12 amino acids. V lost 5 bases and J 5 bases, leaving 9 bases between the germline ends. Study-level results: Across the CD4 and CD8 compartments, a small share of clonotypes was present in both. Weaker overall, the secondary response nonetheless peaked faster (day 5 versus 15).

J is TRBJ2-5 and V is TRBV12-3 or TRBV12-4, with TRBD1 as a possible D gene (6 bases). The specimen comprised PBMCs, sampled 5 to 6 days after the first yellow fever vaccination. The sequence was obtained from a man aged 18 to 29 who received the YFV17D yellow fever vaccine. This CDR3 reads CASSVTGETQYF. The CDR3 DNA sequence: TGTGCCAGCAGTGTTACAGGGGAGACCCAGTACTTC.